This passage covers 9 T cell receptor beta chains from one sample sequenced in a study of CXCR3-negative and CXCR3-positive naive CD8 T cells. Study-wide results and limits: Naive cells positive for CXCR3 carried more hydrophobic TRB CDR3s than CXCR3-negative ones.

No antigens are known for them. The authors prepared UMI-labeled TRB cDNA libraries by 5' RACE. From the 5' RACE reads, TCRdb lists one entry per CDR3 protein and no DNA. The sample has about 98,000 distinct CDR3 sequences; the top ten hold 0.9% to 1.2%. Sequencing was carried out using naive CXCR3+ CD8+ T cells from blood. Sample subset: CD45RO-CCR7+CD27+CD95- naive CD8+ T cells expressing CXCR3 (TNR3+). The receptors were gathered from a human donor in good health. Some clones in this sample may be carry-over from other donors' samples.

The chain joins TRBV7-9 to TRBJ2-1. The CDR3 has 15 amino acids. From germline, CDR1 is SEHNR and CDR2 FQNEAQ (reference sequence). The CDR3: CASSPTSGLYNEQFF.

This CDR3 reads CASSMGYGYTF. The rearrangement links TRBV27 to TRBJ1-2. The CDR3 has 11 residues. CDR1 MNHEY and CDR2 SMNVEV come from the germline V gene (reference sequence).

J is TRBJ2-3 and V is TRBV6-2 or TRBV6-3; TCRdb designates TRBD2, a call that cannot be tested without DNA. CDR1 is MNHEY and CDR2 is SVGEGT in the germline V gene. The CDR3 runs 16 residues. The CDR3 reads CASSYAPGLHTDTQYF.

This chain links TRBV7-2 with TRBJ1-6; the D gene TCRdb calls, TRBD1, cannot be checked with no DNA. Germline CDR1 SGHTA, CDR2 FQGNSA. This CDR3 has 14 amino acids. CDR3 amino acids: CASSSTGAGSPLHF.

The V call is TRBV6-2 or TRBV6-3, the J call TRBJ2-1; TCRdb indicates TRBD2, and absent DNA this call remains unverified. The CDR3 has 14 amino acids. Germline V gene sequence: CDR1 MNHEY, CDR2 SVGEGT. The CDR3 reads CASTGLATYNEQFF.

The genes are TRBV6-5 and TRBJ1-1. Germline V gives CDR1 MNHEY, CDR2 SVGAGI. This CDR3 has 12 residues. CDR3 protein: CASSPHGPSAFF.

The V call is TRBV29-1, the J call TRBJ2-2. The germline V gene has CDR1 SQVTM and CDR2 ANQGSEA. There are 12 residues in the CDR3. The CDR3: CSVVAVTGELFF.

The chain carries TRBV18 and TRBJ1-1; no DNA is available, so the TRBD1 call from TCRdb remains unchecked. The germline gives CDR1 KGHSH, CDR2 LQKENI. CDR3 length: 15 amino acids. CDR3 loop: CASSPEDSPDTEAFF.

The chain links TRBV7-2 to TRBJ2-1; TCRdb selects TRBD1, and the lack of DNA leaves this call unchecked. The CDR3 totals 14 residues. Per the germline V gene, CDR1 is SGHTA and CDR2 is FQGNSA. CDR3 region: CASTTGGLGGEQFF.